The present T cell receptor (beta chain) was sequenced within a study of blood T cell repertoires in COVID-19. At the level of the study: Acute and convalescent COVID-19 specimens originated in the United States, Italy and Spain.

V was clipped by 0 bases and J by 7 bases, with 7 bases between them. Germline CDR1 and CDR2: SGHTA and FQGTGA. CDR3 length: 13 amino acids. This clone was detected only once. Under the authors' procedure: For nucleated cells, counts were estimated from reference gene primer amplification. TCRdb keeps only in-frame clones here, not all; method: immunoSEQ multiplex PCR. V, J and clone size are taken as reported in that table, and D and trimming were inferred from the DNA itself. This sample carries approximately 190,000 clones, 70% to 90% of them seen once, and the ten largest clones take 4.5% to 6%. This chain uses TRBV7-3 with TRBJ1-5; no clear D gene. Sequencing input: peripheral blood. The TCR comes from an older woman with active or convalescent COVID-19. The CDR3 loop is CASSLTPGQPQHF. The CDR3 nucleotides are TGTGCCAGCAGCTTAACGCCGGGGCAGCCCCAGCATTTT.